The clone carrying this T cell receptor beta chain was observed a single time. The data derive from a study of radiotherapy plus CTLA-4 blockade in lung cancer. TCRdb's copy holds only in-frame clones and misses some; the assay was immunoSEQ multiplex PCR. The sample has roughly 110,000 clones; roughly 77% are singletons. Material: peripheral blood, obtained from a patient treated with radiotherapy plus ipilimumab. This receptor was taken from a human donor with non-small cell lung cancer that progressed on radiotherapy plus ipilimumab. Some clones in this sample may be carry-over from other donors' samples.

CDR3 loop: CASRLTDYEQYF. CDR3 nucleotide sequence: TGTGCCAGCCGGTTGACCGACTACGAGCAGTACTTC. The chain combines TRBV28 with TRBJ2-7; D gene ambiguous. V was cut by 8 bases and J by 3 bases, with 11 bases left in between. This CDR3 contains 12 residues. Germline lookup yields CDR1 MDHEN and CDR2 SYDVKM.